This TCR beta chain emerged from a study of T-cell reconstitution after alpha-beta-depleted transplantation in children. Whole-study results and caveats: Expanded graft clones, several hundred of them, were reportedly the source of alpha-beta T cells about two months after transplant. The authors attributed T-cell counts and diversity one year after transplant mostly to newly produced T cells.

Library preparation (for TCRbeta) was performed with unique molecular identifiers. TCRdb called the PCR reads again in MiXCR, with one record for every CDR3 protein. This sample carries hundreds of thousands of distinct CDR3 sequences, around 14% of them seen once, and the ten largest clones take 0.79%. The V gene's germline CDR1 is SGHVS and CDR2 FQNEAQ. The CDR3 is made up of 17 amino acids. Unmatched junction bases numbered 16, after V lost 3 bases and J lost 7 bases. This clonotype was found many times. Its target is not known. This clonotype was obtained from a girl aged 2 to 10 with congenital amegakaryocytic thrombocytopenia, due to receive a stem cell transplant. This sequence joins TRBV7-8 and TRBJ2-5; 8 bases line up with TRBD2. The sequencing used PBMCs, collected before TCRalphabeta/CD19-depleted stem cell transplant. This CDR3 is CASSFLLLAGNDGTQYF. CDR3 DNA sequence: TGTGCCAGCAGCTTTCTTTTGTTAGCGGGAAACGACGGGACCCAGTACTTC.